This T cell receptor (beta chain) comes out of a study of a mutant IDH1 vaccine in newly diagnosed glioma listed by TCRdb under 2021. The study in broad terms: Of the approximately 29 treated patients, about 62% were male and about 40% were female, and a mean age of 40.4 years was recorded. Before enrollment, most patients had been given radiochemotherapy with temozolomide as standard therapy, while the rest had received either radiotherapy alone or temozolomide alone. Peripheral blood was collected at six visits: V03 (baseline), V05, V07, V10, V12 and V13. Longitudinal TCRB deep sequencing was performed for some 25 treated patients wherever samples were available for exploratory analyses. The full study reports these points: Pseudoprogression appeared unrelated to alterations in the top peripheral T cell clonotypes detected by TCRB sequencing. Availability determined which PBMC samples were chosen for TCRB deep sequencing. Immune responses induced by the vaccine were seen in approximately 92% of patients across multiple MHC alleles. It was noted by the authors that analyses of patient blood samples could not be reproduced owing to sample limitations.

The meaning of the sample's time point label: baseline, week 1 (first vaccination visit). According to the study, the label for this sample's treatment or condition signals: pre-vaccination baseline after standard-of-care therapy. Newly diagnosed WHO grade 3 or 4 IDH1-mutant astrocytomas showing loss of nuclear ATRX were present in the donors. The samples were drawn from NOA16, a multicentre, single-arm, open-label phase I trial in Germany that tested a mutant IDH1 peptide vaccine in humans for the first time. Visit V03 blood draws served as the baseline sample for immunogenicity testing. Genomic DNA for TCRB sequencing was isolated from EDTA blood with the DNeasy Blood and Tissue Kit. As concerns this clone: Its antigen target is currently unknown. No much larger clone is present one base from it, and per-base qualities are unavailable.

Libraries were built with the immunoSEQ multiplex PCR assay. Rearranged TCR beta chain sequences were amplified with the hsTCRB Kit following the manufacturer's protocol. TCRB libraries were sequenced on an Illumina MiSeq. As for the authors' bioinformatics: The kit vendor's proprietary platform handled demultiplexing, trimming and gene mapping. TCRdb mirrors the immuneACCESS table, restricted to in-frame sequences. Some clones are absent from its copies; in checked studies, under half trace to an unresolved V gene, and the reason for the others is unknown. That table is the source of V, J and clone size, and D and trimming were worked out from the DNA. This sample lists nearly 70,000 clones; 79% were detected once. Together, the top ten hold approximately 8.2% of the sample. From its cysteine to its phenylalanine, the CDR3 spans 15 amino acids. CDR3 DNA only is kept here, 45 bases in frame from base 1. Trimming leaves V shorter by 0 bases and J shorter by 4 bases, with the junction holding 3 bases beyond the gene matches. In the germline V gene, CDR1 corresponds to KGHSH and CDR2 to LQKENI.

The source is a man aged 50 or older with glioma. This sequence uses TRBV18 and TRBJ1-5, with 7 bases matching TRBD1. The sample consisted of PBMCs, taken from a glioma patient treated with radiotherapy, temozolomide or both. The bases are TGTGCCAGCTCACCACCGAGCAGGGGGAATCAGCCCCAGCATTTT. Its protein reads: CASSPPSRGNQPQHF.